The 3 T cell receptor beta chains presented below share a single source sample, sequenced in a study of T cells in localized non-small cell lung cancer. Only in-frame clones appear in the TCRdb table, and some are missing; sequencing was by immunoSEQ multiplex PCR. Altogether 70,000 to 80,000 clones are present, about 88% being singletons, with the ten largest covering around a fifth. Sequences were derived from peripheral blood, sampled before any cancer treatment. The source of these receptors is a woman aged 35 to 69 with stage I squamous cell lung carcinoma.

V usage is TRBV2 and J usage is TRBJ1-4; D gene uncertain. CDR3 length: 13 residues. Germline V lookup: CDR1 SNHLY, CDR2 FYNNEI. V was clipped by 4 bases and J by 8 bases, with 11 bases between them. CDR3 coding DNA: TGTGCCAGCAGTGGGGGTGTGATCGAAAAACTGTTTTTT. Its translation: CASSGGVIEKLFF.

The V call is TRBV18, the J call TRBJ1-2; unclear D gene. The CDR3 totals 16 residues. The V end was cut by 3 bases, the J end by 2 bases, with 16 bases between. Per germline, CDR1 KGHSH and CDR2 LQKENI. CDR3 nucleotide sequence: TGTGCCAGCTCACCTGTTAAAGATATGGGAAACTATGGCTACACCTTC. Translating gives CASSPVKDMGNYGYTF.

This clone has a handful of counts. The chain has TRBV19 and TRBJ2-6; possibly TRBD1 for D (7 bases). Trimming shortened V by 11 bases and J by 2 bases, and 10 bases separated the two germline ends. Germline V CDR1 and CDR2: LNHDA, SQIVND (reference sequence). This CDR3 is built from 13 residues. The CDR3, as DNA: TGTGCCGGAGGGGGCACTGGGGCCAACGTCCTGACTTTC. It codes for CAGGGTGANVLTF.